Below are 8 T cell receptor beta chains sequenced from a single sample in a study of T cells in Graves' hyperthyroidism and ophthalmopathy. Template material for amplifying TCR beta CDR3 regions consisted of RNA transcripts. TCR CDR3 underwent first-round RT-PCR with the HTBI primer set. TCRdb analysed the multiplex PCR reads with MiXCR anew, one entry per CDR3 protein. This sample yields under 350,000 distinct CDR3 sequences, of which over 15% are seen a single time; around 57% belongs to the top ten. Sequenced input: blood. Source of these receptors: an older woman with Graves' ophthalmopathy.

This rearrangement joins TRBV7-3 to TRBJ1-1; D is unresolved. Between the trimmed V and J ends, which lost 2 bases and 3 bases, there was a span of 7 bases. This CDR3 has 13 residues. Germline values: CDR1 SGHTA, CDR2 FQGTGA. CDR3 amino acids: CASSLSVHTEAFF. CDR3 DNA: TGTGCCAGCAGCTTATCAGTTCACACTGAAGCTTTCTTT.

This clonotype was observed many times. The V gene is TRBV10-3, the J gene TRBJ1-1; D is uncertain. This CDR3 comprises 12 residues. The germline V and J ends were trimmed by 3 bases and 6 bases, with 8 bases remaining between them. CDR1 and CDR2 from the germline V gene are ENHRY and SYGVKD. The CDR3 DNA follows: TGTGCCATCAGTGACTCCGACGCTGAAGCTTTCTTT. Its protein product is CAISDSDAEAFF.

The chain recombines TRBV19 with TRBJ2-1; TRBD2 aligns across 14 bases. V shed 4 bases, J shed 8 bases, and the junction held 7 bases outside the gene matches. Germline values: CDR1 LNHDA, CDR2 SQIVND (reference sequence). There are 16 residues in the CDR3. In DNA, the CDR3 is TGTGCCAGTAGTACGCAGGGACTAGCGGGAGAATATGAGCAGTTCTTC. Its translation: CASSTQGLAGEYEQFF.

About this clonotype: Given a much more abundant clone one base away, this may be a read error. J is TRBJ1-3 and V is TRBV6-1; the D is unclear. Germline CDR1 reads MNHNS; CDR2 reads SASEGT. V was cut by 6 bases and J by 8 bases, with 20 bases left in between. CDR3 length: 15 residues. The CDR3 nucleotides read TGTGCCAGCAGAGCGATGGACGAAACCGGGGACACCATATATTTT. Its translation: CASRAMDETGDTIYF.

This clonotype was counted ten times or more. This chain uses TRBV20-1 with TRBJ1-2; D might be TRBD1 (5 bases). This CDR3 has 14 residues. CDR1 and CDR2 from the germline V gene are DFQATT and SNEGSKA (reference sequence). Trimming cost V 4 bases and J 3 bases, with 15 bases left between them. The CDR3 region is CSAIPQGRDYGYTF. The DNA for the CDR3 is TGCAGTGCTATCCCGCAGGGAAGAGACTATGGCTACACCTTC.

In this sample, this clonotype turned up a few times. V is TRBV24-1 and J is TRBJ1-5, with unresolved D. Deletions cut 5 bases from V and 5 bases from J, with 9 bases between. This CDR3 is built from 13 residues. Germline CDR1 is KGHDR and CDR2 is SFDVKD. As DNA, the CDR3 is TGTGCCACCAGTGGCACAGACCATCAGCCCCAGCATTTT. Amino acids: CATSGTDHQPQHF.

The chain uses TRBV5-1 and TRBJ2-7, with 8 bases aligning to TRBD1. The CDR3 runs 15 residues. V lost 0 bases and J lost 4; bases outside the gene matches: 6. Germline V lookup: CDR1 SGHRS, CDR2 YFSETQ. The CDR3 region is CASSLGTGRRYEQYF. DNA of the CDR3: TGCGCCAGCAGCTTGGGGACAGGGAGGCGGTACGAGCAGTACTTC. The full variable domain, in which reference TRBV5-1 and TRBJ2-7 provide the parts outside the CDR3, is KAGVTQTPRYLIKTRGQQVTLSCSPISGHRSVSWYQQTPGQGLQFLFEYFSETQRNKGNFPGRFSGRQFSNSRSEMNVSTLELGDSALYLCASSLGTGRRYEQYFGPGTRLTVT.

In its sample, this clonotype was seen many times. The CDR3, as DNA: TGCGCCAGCAGCCAAGATGCCCCCCCTACCTACTACGAGCAGTACTTC. Translation gives CASSQDAPPTYYEQYF. The V call is TRBV4-3, the J call TRBJ2-7; D is ambiguous. CDR1 is LGHNA, CDR2 YSLEER, per germline. Trimming removed 0 bases from V and 3 bases from J, with 15 bases in between. This CDR3 spans 16 amino acids.